This TCR beta chain was sequenced in a study of cytomegalovirus exposure and HLA in healthy donors. Study-level points and caveats: Most TCR beta V segments were productive about 87% or about 30% of the time in an earlier analysis.

PCR amplification relied on 60 Vbeta primers (plus 13 Jbeta primers). Generated by immunoSEQ multiplex PCR, the TCRdb table keeps only in-frame clones and is missing some. Here the sample spans about 160,000 clones, 60% to 80% being singletons. V was cut by 0 bases and J by 7 bases, with 16 bases left in between. The CDR3 length is 16 residues. From germline, CDR1 is SGHNT and CDR2 YENEEA. This clone turned up a few times. Its antigen is as yet unknown. This receptor was obtained from a woman in her 50s in good health and CMV-seropositive. The chain uses TRBV11-3 and TRBJ2-1; D might be TRBD2 (7 bases). What was sequenced was PBMCs. The CDR3 region is CASSLDVGGGLNEQFF. The CDR3 coding sequence is TGTGCCAGCAGCTTAGATGTGGGGGGGGGCCTAAATGAGCAGTTCTTC.